This TCR beta chain was identified in a study of shared clonotypes between healthy human individuals. Overall study results and limits: Few donors restricted represented genetic and exposure-history diversity.

Terminally differentiated effector memory CD45RA+ cells were left out of the naive CD8 fraction, which was CD45RO-negative and positively selected for CCR7. The count of this clone is one. Its antigen is unidentified. Clones were read by immunoSEQ multiplex PCR, and TCRdb kept only the in-frame ones, dropping some. The sample carries a few million clones, roughly 93% recorded once. In germline, CDR1 is SQVTM, CDR2 ANQGSEA. This CDR3 contains 9 residues. Trimming shortened V by 3 bases and J by 7 bases, and 3 bases separated the two germline ends. This receptor was taken from a man aged 18-30 years in good health. Some clones in this sample may be carry-over from other donors' samples. The rearrangement joins TRBV29-1 to TRBJ2-5; D is ambiguous. The sequenced sample consisted of naive CD8+ T cells from PBMCs. The CDR3 sequence is CSVDGTQYF. The CDR3 DNA reads TGCAGCGTTGACGGGACCCAGTACTTC.